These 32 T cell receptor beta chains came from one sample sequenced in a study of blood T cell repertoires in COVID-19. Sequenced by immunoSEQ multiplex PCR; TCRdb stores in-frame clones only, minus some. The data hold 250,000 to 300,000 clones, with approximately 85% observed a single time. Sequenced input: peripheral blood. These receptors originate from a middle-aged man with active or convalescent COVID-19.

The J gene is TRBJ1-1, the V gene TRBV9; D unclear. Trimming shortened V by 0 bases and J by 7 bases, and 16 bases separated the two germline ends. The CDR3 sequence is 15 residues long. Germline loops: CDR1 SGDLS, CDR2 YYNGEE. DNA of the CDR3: TGTGCCAGCAGCGTAGAGGGTCGGGGTGTAGATGAAGCTTTCTTT. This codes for CASSVEGRGVDEAFF. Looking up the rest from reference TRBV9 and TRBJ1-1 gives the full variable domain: DSGVTQTPKHLITATGQRVTLRCSPRSGDLSVYWYQQSLDQGLQFLIQYYNGEERAKGNILERFSAQQFPDLHSELNLSSLELGDSALYFCASSVEGRGVDEAFFGQGTRLTVV.

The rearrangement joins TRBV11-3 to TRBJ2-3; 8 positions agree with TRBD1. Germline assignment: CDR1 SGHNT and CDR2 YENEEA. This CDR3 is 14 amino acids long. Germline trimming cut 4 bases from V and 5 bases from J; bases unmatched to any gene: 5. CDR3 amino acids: CASSSTGVGDTQYF. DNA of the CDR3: TGTGCCAGCAGCTCGACAGGGGTTGGAGATACGCAGTATTTT.

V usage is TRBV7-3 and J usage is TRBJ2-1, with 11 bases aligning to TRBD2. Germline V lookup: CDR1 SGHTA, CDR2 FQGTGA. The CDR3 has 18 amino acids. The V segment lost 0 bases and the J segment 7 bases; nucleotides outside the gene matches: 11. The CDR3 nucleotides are TGTGCCAGCAGCTTAACCTACAGGGCTAGCGGGAGGAGGAATGAGCAGTTCTTC. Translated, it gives CASSLTYRASGRRNEQFF.

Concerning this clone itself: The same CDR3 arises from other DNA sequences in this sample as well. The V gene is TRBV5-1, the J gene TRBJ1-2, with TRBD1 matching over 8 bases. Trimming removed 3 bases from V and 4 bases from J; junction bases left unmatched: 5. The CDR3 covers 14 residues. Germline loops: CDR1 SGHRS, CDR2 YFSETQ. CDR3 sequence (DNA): TGCGCCAGCAGCTCGCCGGGACAGGCCTATGGCTACACCTTC. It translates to CASSSPGQAYGYTF.

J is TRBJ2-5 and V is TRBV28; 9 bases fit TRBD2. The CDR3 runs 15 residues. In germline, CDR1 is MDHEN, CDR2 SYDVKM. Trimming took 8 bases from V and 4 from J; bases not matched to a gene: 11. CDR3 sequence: CASCRVAGERETQYF. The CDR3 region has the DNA TGTGCCAGCTGCCGAGTAGCGGGAGAAAGAGAGACCCAGTACTTC.

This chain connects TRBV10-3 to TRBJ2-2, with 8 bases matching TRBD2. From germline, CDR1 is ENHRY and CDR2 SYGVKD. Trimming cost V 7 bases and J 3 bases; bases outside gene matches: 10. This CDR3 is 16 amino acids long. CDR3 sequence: CAIIPTSGPHTGELFF. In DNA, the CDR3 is TGTGCCATCATCCCCACTAGCGGCCCGCACACCGGGGAGCTGTTTTTT.

CDR3 residues: CASQNLAGGRGELFF. As DNA, the CDR3 is TGTGCCAGTCAAAACCTAGCGGGAGGGCGGGGGGAGCTGTTTTTT. The chain uses TRBV19 and TRBJ2-2; 12 bases fit TRBD2. CDR3 length equals 15 residues. The junction had 9 bases not matched to a gene; V was cut back by 8 bases and J by 8 bases. The germline gives CDR1 LNHDA, CDR2 SQIVND (reference sequence).

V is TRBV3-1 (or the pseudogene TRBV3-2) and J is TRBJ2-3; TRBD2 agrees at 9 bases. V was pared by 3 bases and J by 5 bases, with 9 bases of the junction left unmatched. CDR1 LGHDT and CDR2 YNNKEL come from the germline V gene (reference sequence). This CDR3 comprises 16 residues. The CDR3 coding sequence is TGTGCCAGCAGCCAGGGATCAGCGGGAGGTGGAGATACGCAGTATTTT. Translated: CASSQGSAGGGDTQYF.

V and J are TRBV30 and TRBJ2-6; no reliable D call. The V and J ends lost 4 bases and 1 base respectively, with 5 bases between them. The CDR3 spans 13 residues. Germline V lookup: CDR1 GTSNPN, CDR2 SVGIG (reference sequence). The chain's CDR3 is CAWIRSGANVLTF. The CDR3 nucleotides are TGTGCCTGGATCCGGTCTGGGGCCAACGTCCTGACTTTC.

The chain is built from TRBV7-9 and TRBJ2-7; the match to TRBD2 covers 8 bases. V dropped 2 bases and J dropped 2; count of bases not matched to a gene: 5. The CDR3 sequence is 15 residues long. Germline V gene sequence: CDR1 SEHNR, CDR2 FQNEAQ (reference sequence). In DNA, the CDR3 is TGTGCCAGCAGCTTACGGGGGGGACTGACCTACGAGCAGTACTTC. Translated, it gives CASSLRGGLTYEQYF.

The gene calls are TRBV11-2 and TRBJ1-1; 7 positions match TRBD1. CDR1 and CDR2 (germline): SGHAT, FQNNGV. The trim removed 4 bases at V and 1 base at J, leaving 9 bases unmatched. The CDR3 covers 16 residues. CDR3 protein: CASSSRYRGPNTEAFF. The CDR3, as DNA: TGTGCCAGCAGCTCCCGCTACAGGGGACCGAACACTGAAGCTTTCTTT.

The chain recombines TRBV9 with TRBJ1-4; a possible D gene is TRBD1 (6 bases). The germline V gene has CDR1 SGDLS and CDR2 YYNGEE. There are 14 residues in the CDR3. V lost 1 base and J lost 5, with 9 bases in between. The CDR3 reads CASSVSQGNEKLFF. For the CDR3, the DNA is TGTGCCAGCAGCGTATCACAGGGCAATGAAAAACTGTTTTTT.

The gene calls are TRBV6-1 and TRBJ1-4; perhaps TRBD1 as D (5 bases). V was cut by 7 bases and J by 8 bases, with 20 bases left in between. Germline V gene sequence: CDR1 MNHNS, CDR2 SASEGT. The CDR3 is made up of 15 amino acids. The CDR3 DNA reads TGTGCCAGCACCCGCGTGACGGGGGGTAGGGAAAAACTGTTTTTT. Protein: CASTRVTGGREKLFF.

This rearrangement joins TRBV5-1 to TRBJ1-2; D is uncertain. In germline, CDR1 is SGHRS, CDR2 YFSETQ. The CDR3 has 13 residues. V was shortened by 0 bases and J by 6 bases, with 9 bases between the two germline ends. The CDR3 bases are TGCGCCAGCAGCTTGGCGTCCGGGAATGGCTACACCTTC. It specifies CASSLASGNGYTF.

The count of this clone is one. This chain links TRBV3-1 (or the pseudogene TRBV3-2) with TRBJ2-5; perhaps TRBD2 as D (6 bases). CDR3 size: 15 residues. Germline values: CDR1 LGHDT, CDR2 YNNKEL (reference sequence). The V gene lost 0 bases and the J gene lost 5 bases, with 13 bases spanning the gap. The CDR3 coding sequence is TGTGCCAGCAGCCAAGAGCCGGGACTTCAGGAGACCCAGTACTTC. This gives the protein CASSQEPGLQETQYF.

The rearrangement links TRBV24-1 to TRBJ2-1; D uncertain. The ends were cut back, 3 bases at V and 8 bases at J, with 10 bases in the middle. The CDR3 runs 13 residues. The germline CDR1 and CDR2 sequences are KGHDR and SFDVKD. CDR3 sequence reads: CATSDPVLYEQFF. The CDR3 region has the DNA TGTGCCACCAGTGATCCTGTTCTCTATGAGCAGTTCTTC.

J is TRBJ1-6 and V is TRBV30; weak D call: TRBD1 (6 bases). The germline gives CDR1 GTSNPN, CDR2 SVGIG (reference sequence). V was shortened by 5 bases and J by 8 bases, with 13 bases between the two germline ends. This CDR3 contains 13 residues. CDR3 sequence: CAWDPKGDSPLHF. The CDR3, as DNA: TGTGCCTGGGACCCAAAGGGGGATTCACCCCTCCACTTT.

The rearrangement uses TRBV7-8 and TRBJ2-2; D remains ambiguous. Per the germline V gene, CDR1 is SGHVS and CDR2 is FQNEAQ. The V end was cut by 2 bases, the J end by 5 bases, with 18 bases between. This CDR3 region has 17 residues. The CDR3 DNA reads TGTGCCAGCAGCTTACCTCTCCGGGTCAGAAGGACCGGGGAGCTGTTTTTT. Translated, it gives CASSLPLRVRRTGELFF.

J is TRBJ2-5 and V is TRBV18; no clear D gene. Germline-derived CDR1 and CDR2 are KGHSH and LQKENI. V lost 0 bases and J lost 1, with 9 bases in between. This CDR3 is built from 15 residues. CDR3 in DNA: TGTGCCAGCTCACCACCTTCCCACACCCAAGAGACCCAGTACTTC. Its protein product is CASSPPSHTQETQYF.

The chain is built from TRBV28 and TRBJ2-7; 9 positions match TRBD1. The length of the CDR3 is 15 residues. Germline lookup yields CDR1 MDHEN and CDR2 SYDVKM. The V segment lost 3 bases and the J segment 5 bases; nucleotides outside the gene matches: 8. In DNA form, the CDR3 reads TGTGCCAGCAGTTTCCCCAGACAGGGGGGAAACGAGCAGTACTTC. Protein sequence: CASSFPRQGGNEQYF.

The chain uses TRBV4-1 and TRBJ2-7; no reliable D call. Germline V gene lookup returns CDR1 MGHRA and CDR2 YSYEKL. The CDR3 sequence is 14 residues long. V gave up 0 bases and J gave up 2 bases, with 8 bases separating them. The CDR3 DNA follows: TGCGCCAGCAGCCAAGATCCCACAACCTACGAGCAGTACTTC. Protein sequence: CASSQDPTTYEQYF.

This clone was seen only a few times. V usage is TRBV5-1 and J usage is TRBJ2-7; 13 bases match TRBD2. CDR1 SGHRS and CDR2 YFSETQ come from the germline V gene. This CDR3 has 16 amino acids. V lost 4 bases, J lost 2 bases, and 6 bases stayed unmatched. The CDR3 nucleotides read TGCGCCAGCAGCATAACCGGGACTAGCGGGACCTACGAGCAGTACTTC. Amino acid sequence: CASSITGTSGTYEQYF.

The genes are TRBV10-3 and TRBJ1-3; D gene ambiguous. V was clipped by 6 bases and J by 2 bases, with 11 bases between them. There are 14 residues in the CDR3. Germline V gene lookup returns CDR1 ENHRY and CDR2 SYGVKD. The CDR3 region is CAISRTEAGNTIYF. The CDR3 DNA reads TGTGCCATCAGCAGGACGGAGGCTGGAAACACCATATATTTT.

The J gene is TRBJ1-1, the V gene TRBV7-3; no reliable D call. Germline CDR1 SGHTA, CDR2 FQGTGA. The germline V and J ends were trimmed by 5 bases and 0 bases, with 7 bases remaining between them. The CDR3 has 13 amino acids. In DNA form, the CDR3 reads TGTGCCAGCAGCCCACAGATGAACACTGAAGCTTTCTTT. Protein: CASSPQMNTEAFF.

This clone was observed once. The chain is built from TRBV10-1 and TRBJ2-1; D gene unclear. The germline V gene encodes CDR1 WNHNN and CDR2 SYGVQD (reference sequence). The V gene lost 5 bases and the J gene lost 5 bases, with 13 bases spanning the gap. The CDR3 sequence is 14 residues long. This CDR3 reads CASSFRSGNNEQFF. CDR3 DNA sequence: TGCGCCAGCAGTTTTCGTTCAGGTAACAATGAGCAGTTCTTC.

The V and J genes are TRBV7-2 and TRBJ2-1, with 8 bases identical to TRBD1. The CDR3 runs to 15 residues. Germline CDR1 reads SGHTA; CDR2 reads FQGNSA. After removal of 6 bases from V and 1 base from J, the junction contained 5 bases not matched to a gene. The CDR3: CASRPDRGSYNEQFF. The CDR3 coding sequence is TGTGCCAGCAGACCTGACAGGGGTTCCTACAATGAGCAGTTCTTC.

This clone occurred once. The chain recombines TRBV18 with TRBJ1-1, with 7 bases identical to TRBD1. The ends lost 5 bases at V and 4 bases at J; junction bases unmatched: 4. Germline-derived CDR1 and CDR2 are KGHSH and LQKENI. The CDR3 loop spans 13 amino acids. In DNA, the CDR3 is TGTGCCAGCTCATCGGGACAGATCACTGAAGCTTTCTTT. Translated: CASSSGQITEAFF.

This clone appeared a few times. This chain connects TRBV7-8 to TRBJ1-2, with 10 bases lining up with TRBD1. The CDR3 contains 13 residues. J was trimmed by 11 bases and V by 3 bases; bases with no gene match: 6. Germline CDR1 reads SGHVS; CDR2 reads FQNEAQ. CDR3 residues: CASSFDRGRLYTF. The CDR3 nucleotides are TGTGCCAGCAGCTTCGACAGGGGGCGGCTGTACACCTTC.

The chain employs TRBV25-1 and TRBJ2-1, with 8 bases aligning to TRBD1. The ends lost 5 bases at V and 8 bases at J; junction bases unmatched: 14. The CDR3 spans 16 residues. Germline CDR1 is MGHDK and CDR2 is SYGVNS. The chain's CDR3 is CASSRRRTGSGYEQFF. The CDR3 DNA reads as TGTGCCAGCAGTCGAAGACGGACAGGGTCTGGGTATGAGCAGTTCTTC.

The DNA of the CDR3 is TGTGCCAGCGGCCTAGCGGGCGATACGCAGTATTTT. Encoded protein: CASGLAGDTQYF. V and J are TRBV6-5 and TRBJ2-3; 8 bases line up with TRBD2. Germline V CDR1 and CDR2: MNHEY, SVGAGI. The CDR3 has 12 amino acids. V trimming: 8 bases; J trimming: 6 bases; junction bases outside the gene matches: 4.

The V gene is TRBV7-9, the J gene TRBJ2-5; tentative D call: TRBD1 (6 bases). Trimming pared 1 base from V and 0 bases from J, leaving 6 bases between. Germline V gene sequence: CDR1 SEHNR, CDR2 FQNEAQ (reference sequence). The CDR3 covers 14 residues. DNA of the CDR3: TGTGCCAGCAGCTTAGGGACAGACCAAGAGACCCAGTACTTC. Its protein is CASSLGTDQETQYF.

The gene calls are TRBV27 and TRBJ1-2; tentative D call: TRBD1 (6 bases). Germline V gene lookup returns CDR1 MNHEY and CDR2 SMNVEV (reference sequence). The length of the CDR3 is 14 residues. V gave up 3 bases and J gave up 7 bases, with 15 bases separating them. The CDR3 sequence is CASSFGQPLGGYTF. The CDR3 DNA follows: TGTGCCAGCAGTTTTGGACAGCCCCTGGGTGGCTACACCTTC.